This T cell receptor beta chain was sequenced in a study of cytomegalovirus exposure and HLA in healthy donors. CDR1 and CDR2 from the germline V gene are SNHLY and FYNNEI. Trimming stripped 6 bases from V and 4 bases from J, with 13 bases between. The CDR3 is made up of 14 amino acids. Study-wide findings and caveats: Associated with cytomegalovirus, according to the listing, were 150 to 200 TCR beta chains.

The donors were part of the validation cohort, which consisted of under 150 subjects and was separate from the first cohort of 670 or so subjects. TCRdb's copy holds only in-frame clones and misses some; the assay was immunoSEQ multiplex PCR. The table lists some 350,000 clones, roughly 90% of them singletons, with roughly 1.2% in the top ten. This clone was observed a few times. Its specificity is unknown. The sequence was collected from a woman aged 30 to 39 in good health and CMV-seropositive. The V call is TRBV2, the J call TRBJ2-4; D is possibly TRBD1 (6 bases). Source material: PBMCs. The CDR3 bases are TGTGCCAGCAGGGCCGGGACACAAAAAAACATTCAGTACTTC. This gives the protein CASRAGTQKNIQYF.